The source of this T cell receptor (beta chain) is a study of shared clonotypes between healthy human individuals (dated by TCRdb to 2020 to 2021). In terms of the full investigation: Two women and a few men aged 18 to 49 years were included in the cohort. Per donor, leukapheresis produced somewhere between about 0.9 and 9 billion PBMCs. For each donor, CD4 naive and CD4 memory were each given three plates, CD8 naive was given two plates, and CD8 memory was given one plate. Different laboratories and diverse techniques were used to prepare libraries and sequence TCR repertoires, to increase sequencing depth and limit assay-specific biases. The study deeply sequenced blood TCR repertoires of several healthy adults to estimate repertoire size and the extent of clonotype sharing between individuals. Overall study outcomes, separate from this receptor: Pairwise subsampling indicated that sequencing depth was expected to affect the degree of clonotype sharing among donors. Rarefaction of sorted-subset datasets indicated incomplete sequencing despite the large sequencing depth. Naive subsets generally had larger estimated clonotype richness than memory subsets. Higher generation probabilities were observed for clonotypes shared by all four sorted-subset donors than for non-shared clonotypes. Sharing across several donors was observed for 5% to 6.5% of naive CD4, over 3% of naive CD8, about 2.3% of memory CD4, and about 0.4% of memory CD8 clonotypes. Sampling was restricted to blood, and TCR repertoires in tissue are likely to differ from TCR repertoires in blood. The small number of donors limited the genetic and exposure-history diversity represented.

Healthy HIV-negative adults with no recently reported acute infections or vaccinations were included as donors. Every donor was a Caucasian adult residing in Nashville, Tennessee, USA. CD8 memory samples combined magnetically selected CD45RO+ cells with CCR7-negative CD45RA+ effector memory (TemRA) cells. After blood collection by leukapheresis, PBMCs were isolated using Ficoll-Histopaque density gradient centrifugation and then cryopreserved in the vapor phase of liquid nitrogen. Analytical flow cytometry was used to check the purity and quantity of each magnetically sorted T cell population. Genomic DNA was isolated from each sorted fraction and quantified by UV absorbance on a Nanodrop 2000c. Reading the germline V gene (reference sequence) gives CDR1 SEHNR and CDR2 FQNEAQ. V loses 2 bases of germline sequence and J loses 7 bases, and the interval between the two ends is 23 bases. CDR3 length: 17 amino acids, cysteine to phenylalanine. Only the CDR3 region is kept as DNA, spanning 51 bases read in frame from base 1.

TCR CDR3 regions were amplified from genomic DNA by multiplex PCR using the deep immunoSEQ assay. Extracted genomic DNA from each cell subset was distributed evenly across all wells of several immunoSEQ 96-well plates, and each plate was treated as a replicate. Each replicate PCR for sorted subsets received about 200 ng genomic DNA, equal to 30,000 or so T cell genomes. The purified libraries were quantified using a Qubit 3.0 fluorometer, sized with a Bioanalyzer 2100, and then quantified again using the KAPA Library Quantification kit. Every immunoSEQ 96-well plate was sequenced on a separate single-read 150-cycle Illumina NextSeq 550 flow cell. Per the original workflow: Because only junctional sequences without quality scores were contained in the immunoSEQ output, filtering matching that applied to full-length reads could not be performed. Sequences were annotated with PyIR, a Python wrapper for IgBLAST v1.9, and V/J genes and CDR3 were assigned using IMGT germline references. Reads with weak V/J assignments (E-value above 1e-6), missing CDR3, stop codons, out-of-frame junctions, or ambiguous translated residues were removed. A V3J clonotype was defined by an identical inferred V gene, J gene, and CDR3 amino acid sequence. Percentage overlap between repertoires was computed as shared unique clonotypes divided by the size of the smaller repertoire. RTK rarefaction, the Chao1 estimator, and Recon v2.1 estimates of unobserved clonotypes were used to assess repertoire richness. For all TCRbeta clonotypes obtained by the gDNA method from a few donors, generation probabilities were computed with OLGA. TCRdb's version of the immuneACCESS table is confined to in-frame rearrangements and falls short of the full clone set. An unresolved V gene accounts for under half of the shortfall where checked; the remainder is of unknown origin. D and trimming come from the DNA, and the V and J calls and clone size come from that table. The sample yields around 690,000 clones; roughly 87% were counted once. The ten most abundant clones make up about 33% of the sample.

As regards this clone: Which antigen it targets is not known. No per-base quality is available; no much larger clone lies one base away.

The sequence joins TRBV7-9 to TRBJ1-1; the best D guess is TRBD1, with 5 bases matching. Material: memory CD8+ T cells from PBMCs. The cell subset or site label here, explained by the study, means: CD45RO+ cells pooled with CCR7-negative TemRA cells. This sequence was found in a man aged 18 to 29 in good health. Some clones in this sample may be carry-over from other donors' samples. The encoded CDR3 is CASSLNQQAGQDLEAFF. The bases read TGTGCCAGCAGCTTAAACCAACAGGCCGGGCAGGATCTTGAAGCTTTCTTT. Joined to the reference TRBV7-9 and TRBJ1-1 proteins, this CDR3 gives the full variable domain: DTGVSQNPRHKITKRGQNVTFRCDPISEHNRLYWYRQTLGQGPEFLTYFQNEAQLEKSRLLSDRFSAERPKGSFSTLEIQRTEQGDSAMYLCASSLNQQAGQDLEAFFGQGTRLTVV.